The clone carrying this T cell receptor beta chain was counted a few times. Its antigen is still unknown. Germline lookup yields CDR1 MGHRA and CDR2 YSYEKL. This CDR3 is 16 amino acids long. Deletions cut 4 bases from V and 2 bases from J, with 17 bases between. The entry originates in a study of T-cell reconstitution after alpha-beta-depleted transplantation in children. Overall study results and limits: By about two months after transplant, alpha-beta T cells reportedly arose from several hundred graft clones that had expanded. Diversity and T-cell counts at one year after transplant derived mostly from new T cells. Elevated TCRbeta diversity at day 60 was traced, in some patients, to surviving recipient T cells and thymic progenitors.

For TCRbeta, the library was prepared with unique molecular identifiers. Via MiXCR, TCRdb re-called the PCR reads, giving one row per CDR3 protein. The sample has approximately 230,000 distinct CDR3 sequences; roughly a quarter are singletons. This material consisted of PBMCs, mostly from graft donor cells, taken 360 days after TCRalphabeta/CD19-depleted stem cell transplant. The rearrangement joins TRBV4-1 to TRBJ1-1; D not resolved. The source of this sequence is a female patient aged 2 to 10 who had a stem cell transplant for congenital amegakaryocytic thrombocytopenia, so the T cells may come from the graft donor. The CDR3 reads CASSPAERVPNTEAFF. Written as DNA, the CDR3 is TGCGCCAGCAGCCCCGCGGAGAGGGTCCCCAACACTGAAGCTTTCTTT.